The clone carrying this T cell receptor (beta chain) was recorded a few times. Its antigen is not known. The entry originates in a study of cytomegalovirus exposure and HLA in healthy donors. Study-wide points: Published work reported that the classifier diagnosed cytomegalovirus status with high specificity and sensitivity. Several V segments, TRBV6-2 and TRBV6-3 among them, could not be told apart and were dropped.

Trimming left V 8 bases short and J 4 bases short, with 23 bases between. Germline CDR1 is MNHEY and CDR2 is SMNVEV (reference sequence). The length of the CDR3 is 16 residues. The PCR was carried out with 60 Vbeta primers and 13 Jbeta primers. Assay: immunoSEQ multiplex PCR; the TCRdb copy retains only in-frame clones and omits some. The table includes 99,000 or so clones, 10% detected once. The clonotype was recovered from a man aged 35 to 55 in good health and CMV-seropositive. This chain joins TRBV27 and TRBJ1-2; a possible D gene is TRBD1 (5 bases). The specimen sequenced was PBMCs. The CDR3 nucleotides read TGTGCCAGCGCCCCACCCAGGGTTTTTTTGATCTATGGCTACACCTTC. Protein sequence: CASAPPRVFLIYGYTF.